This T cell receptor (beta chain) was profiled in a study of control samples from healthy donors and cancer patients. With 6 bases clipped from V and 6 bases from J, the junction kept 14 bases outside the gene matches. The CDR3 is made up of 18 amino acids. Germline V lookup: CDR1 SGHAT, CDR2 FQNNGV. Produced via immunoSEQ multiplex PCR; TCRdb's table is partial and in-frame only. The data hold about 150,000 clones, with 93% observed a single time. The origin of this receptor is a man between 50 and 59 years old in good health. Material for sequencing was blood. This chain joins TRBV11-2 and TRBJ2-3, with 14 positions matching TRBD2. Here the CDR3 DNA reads TGTGCCAGCAGGAGACAGAGGACTAGCGGGAGGCCCCCGGATACGCAGTATTTT. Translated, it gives CASRRQRTSGRPPDTQYF.